The clone carrying this T cell receptor beta chain was detected many times. Its antigen is still unknown. Using RNA transcripts as the source, TCR beta CDR3 regions were amplified. The HTBI set primed first-round TCR CDR3 RT-PCR. TCRdb fed the multiplex PCR reads into MiXCR, producing one record per CDR3 protein. This repertoire shows 300,000 to 400,000 distinct CDR3 sequences, approximately 18% found once; its top ten account for 45% to 55%. These data are taken from a study of T cells in Graves' hyperthyroidism and ophthalmopathy. Study in general: It was at initial diagnosis, before any treatment, that peripheral blood was collected. General study points: Within blood appeared most thyroid clonotypes that had expanded above 0.001.

Each patient was aged 18 to 65 and had newly diagnosed hyperthyroidism of under 2 months' duration. This sample holds PBMCs from roughly 10 ml fresh peripheral blood. V was clipped by 4 bases and J by 6 bases, with 8 bases between them. The germline CDR1 and CDR2 sequences are MDHEN and SYDVKM. The CDR3 is 12 residues long. The sequence came from a woman in her forties or fifties with Graves' hyperthyroidism. The material sequenced was blood. V is TRBV28 and J is TRBJ2-3; D gene unclear. CDR3 amino acids: CASSSSSDTQYF. The CDR3 coding sequence is TGTGCCAGCAGTTCGTCTTCTGATACGCAGTATTTT.